The clone carrying this T cell receptor beta chain was detected ten times or more. Its antigen is not known. Trimming removed 5 bases at V and 0 bases at J, with 20 bases between. Germline loops: CDR1 LGHNT, CDR2 FRNRAP. The CDR3 is made up of 19 amino acids. Every TCR cDNA molecule bore a unique molecular identifier. From the 5' RACE reads, TCRdb called clonotypes with MiXCR, one entry per CDR3 protein. Seen here are around 120,000 distinct CDR3 sequences, more than 9% observed once, and the top ten hold roughly 15%. Regarding time point: blood at routine non-recurrence follow-up after resection. Whole RNA was taken from tumor, nontumor lung or frozen PBMC; it was then sequenced unsorted. This sample was included in a study of spatial heterogeneity in lung cancer. Study overall: The approximately 69 donors had untreated early-stage non-small cell lung cancer. PBMC samples from follow-up, where available, were sequenced a median of around two years after resection. General study results and limits: In blood, ubiquitous expanded tumor TCRs appeared more at resection than follow-up.

The material was PBMCs, obtained at follow-up. This chain joins TRBV12-5 and TRBJ1-6; no definite D call. This receptor was obtained from a male donor with early-stage non-small cell lung cancer. CDR3 coding DNA: TGTGCTAGTGGTCTCCACGGGCGAGGGCTAAGCTCCTATAATTCACCCCTCCACTTT. Its protein product is CASGLHGRGLSSYNSPLHF.